The 6 T cell receptor beta chains below were found in one sample sequenced in a study of T cell responses to AZD1222 COVID-19 vaccine. The assay was immunoSEQ multiplex PCR, and TCRdb's table has in-frame clones only and misses some. The data contain about 150,000 clones, about 90% of them singletons. This specimen consisted of peripheral blood, obtained 28 days after the second AZD1222 dose. All receptors derive from an adult who received the AZD1222 COVID-19 vaccine.

J is TRBJ1-5 and V is TRBV6-4; maybe TRBD1 (6 bases). Trimming took off 4 bases at V and 6 bases at J, with 19 bases between the two ends. This CDR3 is 16 amino acids long. Germline CDR1 MRHNA, CDR2 SNTAGT. The CDR3 loop is CASSGRAGVRLQPQHF. Written as DNA, the CDR3 is TGTGCCAGCAGTGGCAGGGCAGGGGTTCGTCTTCAGCCCCAGCATTTT.

V gene TRBV5-1 combines with J gene TRBJ2-3; 7 bases are a match to TRBD1. The CDR3 runs to 14 residues. Germline V gene sequence: CDR1 SGHRS, CDR2 YFSETQ. V trimming: 2 bases; J trimming: 1 base; junction bases outside the gene matches: 1. The CDR3 DNA is TGCGCCAGCAGCTTTACAGGGGGCACAGATACGCAGTATTTT. Its translation is CASSFTGGTDTQYF.

The chain recombines TRBV7-8 with TRBJ2-1; 10 bases match TRBD2. CDR3 length: 20 amino acids. Germline V CDR1 and CDR2: SGHVS, FQNEAQ. V was pared by 5 bases and J by 6 bases, with 22 bases of the junction left unmatched. CDR3 loop: CASSQPPNSGRRISSNEQFF. In DNA form, the CDR3 reads TGTGCCAGCAGCCAACCCCCGAATAGCGGGAGGAGGATATCAAGCAATGAGCAGTTCTTC. Supplemented by reference TRBV7-8 and TRBJ2-1, the full variable domain reads GAGVSQSPRYKVAKRGQDVALRCDPISGHVSLFWYQQALGQGPEFLTYFQNEAQLDKSGLPSDRFFAERPEGSVSTLKIQRTQQEDSAVYLCASSQPPNSGRRISSNEQFFGPGTRLTVL.

V and J are TRBV5-4 and TRBJ2-3; 11 positions agree with TRBD2. With V trimmed by 4 bases and J by 8 bases, 9 bases remained unmatched. Per the germline V gene, CDR1 is SGHNT and CDR2 is YYREEE (reference sequence). This CDR3 contains 15 residues. This CDR3 is CASSLHLAGGGTQYF. The CDR3 nucleotides read TGTGCCAGCAGCCTACATCTAGCGGGAGGTGGTACGCAGTATTTT. Variable domain in full (rest from reference TRBV5-4 and TRBJ2-3): ETGVTQSPTHLIKTRGQQVTLRCSSQSGHNTVSWYQQALGQGPQFIFQYYREEENGRGNFPPRFSGLQFPNYSSELNVNALELDDSALYLCASSLHLAGGGTQYFGPGTRLTVL.

The V and J genes are TRBV28 and TRBJ1-2; 9 bases line up with TRBD1. The CDR3 length is 14 residues. The V gene's germline CDR1 is MDHEN and CDR2 SYDVKM. V shed 1 base and J 4 bases; nucleotides not matched to a gene: 1. This chain's CDR3 is CASSLSGQGYGYTF. CDR3 bases: TGTGCCAGCAGTTTATCGGGACAGGGCTATGGCTACACCTTC.

This chain connects TRBV20-1 to TRBJ2-4; D remains unclear. The germline CDR1 and CDR2 sequences are DFQATT and SNEGSKA (reference sequence). V lost 7 bases and J 6 bases, leaving 10 bases between the germline ends. CDR3 length: 11 amino acids. The chain's CDR3 is CSVPHGNIQYF. The CDR3, as DNA: TGCAGTGTACCCCATGGAAACATTCAGTACTTC.